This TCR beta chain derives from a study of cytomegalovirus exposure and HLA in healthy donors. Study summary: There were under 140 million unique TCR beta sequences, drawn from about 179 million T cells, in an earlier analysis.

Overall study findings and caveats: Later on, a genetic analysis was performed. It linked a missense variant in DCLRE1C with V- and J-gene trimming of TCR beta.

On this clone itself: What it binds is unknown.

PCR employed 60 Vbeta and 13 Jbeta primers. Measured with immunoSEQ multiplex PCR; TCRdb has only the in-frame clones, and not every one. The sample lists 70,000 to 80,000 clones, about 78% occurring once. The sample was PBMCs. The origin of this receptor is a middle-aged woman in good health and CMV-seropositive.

The DNA of the CDR3 is TGTGCCAGCAGATTACCAGGGAAGGAGACCCAGTACTTC. It codes for CASRLPGKETQYF. The chain has TRBV7-2 and TRBJ2-5; TRBD1 is a possible D gene (5 bases). Trimming removed 6 bases from V and 5 bases from J, with 13 bases in between. Germline V gene lookup returns CDR1 SGHTA and CDR2 FQGNSA. This CDR3 spans 13 amino acids.